The TCR beta chain described here comes from a study of cytomegalovirus exposure and HLA in healthy donors. CDR3 length: 17 amino acids. In germline, CDR1 is LNHNV, CDR2 YYDKDF (reference sequence). The V and J ends lost 4 bases and 3 bases respectively, with 19 bases between them. The table came from immunoSEQ multiplex PCR; TCRdb's copy has only in-frame clones and leaves some out. The repertoire holds 68,000 or so clones, with about 89% as singletons. The specimen sequenced was PBMCs. The chain joins TRBV15 to TRBJ2-1; possibly TRBD2 for D (5 bases). This TCR derives from a young man in good health and CMV-seronegative. CDR3 in amino acids: CATSTLEGSAYYNEQFF. In DNA form, the CDR3 reads TGTGCCACCAGCACCCTCGAAGGTAGCGCCTACTACAATGAGCAGTTCTTC.